This TCR beta chain was found in a study of monozygotic twins with inflammatory bowel disease. Findings and caveats of the study: No difference in repertoire similarity was seen between concordant and discordant twins, possibly because power was limited. Healthy co-twins had higher TCRbeta inverse Simpson diversity than their IBD twins.

Added by template switching were UMIs that each held a 6-nucleotide sample barcode. Two nested PCRs, about 17 and 10 cycles, amplified TCRalpha and TCRbeta cDNA. TCRdb reprocessed the 5' RACE reads, keeping one entry per CDR3 protein, no DNA. This listing includes hundreds of thousands of distinct CDR3 sequences. With regard to this clonotype: Its antigen is as yet unknown.

The CDR3 has 14 amino acids. CDR1 SGHTA and CDR2 FQGNSA come from the germline V gene. The receptor was isolated from a human donor with ulcerative colitis or Crohn's disease, or a healthy co-twin of an affected twin (not recorded which). The J gene is TRBJ2-7, the V gene TRBV7-2. The sequencing input was blood. The chain's CDR3 is CASSRSRDSYEQYF. Full variable domain (outside the CDR3, taken from reference TRBV7-2 and TRBJ2-7): GAGVSQSPSNKVTEKGKDVELRCDPISGHTALYWYRQSLGQGLEFLIYFQGNSAPDKSGLPSDRFSAERTGGSVSTLTIQRTQQEDSAVYLCASSRSRDSYEQYFGPGTRLTVT.